This T cell receptor beta chain was profiled in a study of immune evolution from preneoplasia to lung adenocarcinoma. Study overall: HLA loss of heterozygosity: roughly 6.6% AIS, about 15% MIA, about 35% ADC, none AAH.

The method was immunoSEQ multiplex PCR; TCRdb's version includes in-frame clones alone and lacks a portion of them. Of tens of thousands of clones detected, roughly 68% appear once; the ten largest clones hold roughly 6.1%. Overall study results and limits: Clonality was highest in normal lung, lower in later-stage lesions apparently. Normal lung had the highest top T cell clone frequencies.

To note about this clone: Its antigen is not known.

The sample taken for sequencing was FFPE invasive lung adenocarcinoma tissue. This TCR was recovered from a person in their sixties with lung adenocarcinoma.

CDR3 bases: TGTGCCAGCAGCCCGGGATGGCTAGCGGGAGGGGAGCAGTACTTC. Its translation is CASSPGWLAGGEQYF. V gene TRBV7-9 combines with J gene TRBJ2-7; 12 bases align to TRBD2. This CDR3 comprises 15 residues. Germline-derived CDR1 and CDR2 are SEHNR and FQNEAQ (reference sequence). The trim removed 5 bases at V and 7 bases at J, leaving 9 bases unmatched.